This TCR beta chain was recorded in a study of blood T cell repertoires in COVID-19. The wider study: Both acute and convalescent COVID-19 samples were obtained from the United States, Italy and Spain. T cells, B-cell-depleted T cells, or PBMCs supplied cDNA or gDNA.

The CDR3 sequence is 16 residues long. Germline V gives CDR1 MDHEN, CDR2 SYDVKM. The germline V and J ends were trimmed by 5 bases and 3 bases, with 19 bases remaining between them. As processed by the authors: Counts of nucleated cells, estimated from reference gene primer amplification, were obtained. The protocol was immunoSEQ multiplex PCR, while the TCRdb copy is restricted to in-frame clones and leaves out a portion. Clone size and V and J calls were adopted from that table, with D and trimming inferred from the DNA. The data hold about 240,000 clones, with around 90% observed a single time. This receptor was obtained from a man in his sixties who had recovered from COVID-19. The chain employs TRBV28 and TRBJ1-2; D is possibly TRBD1 (5 bases). Input material: peripheral blood. CDR3 loop: CASSPIDWGEDYGYTF. For the CDR3, the DNA is TGTGCCAGCAGTCCCATAGACTGGGGCGAGGACTATGGCTACACCTTC.